Here is one TCR beta chain with its context. Its antigen is as yet unknown. A second PCR, run for roughly 7 to 11 cycles, used a sample-barcoded 5' primer plus a J-beta primer mix. There were at least 3 million CDR3-containing paired-end reads obtained from each sample. TCRdb recomputed calls from the 5' RACE reads with MiXCR, one row per CDR3 protein. The table has over 600,000 distinct CDR3 sequences, approximately 53% seen once. The sample is drawn from a study of blood T cells in healthy people across ages. Study results and limitations: Expanded clonotype shifts may have been confounded, as the donors had an unknown CMV status. Across the age range, TCR beta diversity per million T cells fell in a roughly linear way. Researchers said unsorted PBMCs prevented a conclusive naive versus antigen-experienced comparison.

V lost 6 bases and J 5 bases, leaving 13 bases between the germline ends. The CDR3 length is 13 residues. The sample comprised blood. The source is a man in his forties in good health. The chain joins TRBV12-3 or TRBV12-4 to TRBJ1-2, with D unresolved. The CDR3 coding sequence is TGTGCCAGCAGCTCCGGACTGGGGTATGGCTACACCTTC. Protein sequence: CASSSGLGYGYTF.